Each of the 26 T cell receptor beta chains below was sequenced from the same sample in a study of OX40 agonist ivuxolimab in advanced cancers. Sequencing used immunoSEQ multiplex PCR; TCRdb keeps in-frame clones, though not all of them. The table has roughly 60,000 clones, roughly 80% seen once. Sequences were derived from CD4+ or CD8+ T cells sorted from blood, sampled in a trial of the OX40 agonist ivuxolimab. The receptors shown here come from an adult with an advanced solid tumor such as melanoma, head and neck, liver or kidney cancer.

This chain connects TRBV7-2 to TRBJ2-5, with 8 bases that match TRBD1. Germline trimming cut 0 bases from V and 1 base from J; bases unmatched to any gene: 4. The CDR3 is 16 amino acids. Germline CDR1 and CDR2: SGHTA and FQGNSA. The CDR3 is CASSLAAGQGQETQYF. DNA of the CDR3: TGTGCCAGCAGCTTAGCGGCCGGACAGGGCCAAGAGACCCAGTACTTC.

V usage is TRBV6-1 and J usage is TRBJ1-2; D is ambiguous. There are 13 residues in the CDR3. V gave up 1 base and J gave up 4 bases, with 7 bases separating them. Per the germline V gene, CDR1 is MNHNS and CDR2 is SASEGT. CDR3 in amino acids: CASSEGGGYGYTF. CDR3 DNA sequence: TGTGCCAGCAGTGAAGGGGGAGGCTATGGCTACACCTTC.

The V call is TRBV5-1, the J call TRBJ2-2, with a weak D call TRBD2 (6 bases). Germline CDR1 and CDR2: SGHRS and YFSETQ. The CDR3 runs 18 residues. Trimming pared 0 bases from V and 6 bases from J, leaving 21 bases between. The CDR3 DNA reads TGCGCCAGCAGCTTGGCGTTCGGCGCGGGGCTGGGGGCCGGGGAGCTGTTTTTT. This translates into CASSLAFGAGLGAGELFF.

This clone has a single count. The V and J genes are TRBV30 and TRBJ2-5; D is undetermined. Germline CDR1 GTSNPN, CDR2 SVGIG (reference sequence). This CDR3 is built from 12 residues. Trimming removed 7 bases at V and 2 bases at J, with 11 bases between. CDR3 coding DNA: TGTGCCTCCTCCCAGGTACAAGAGACCCAGTACTTC. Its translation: CASSQVQETQYF.

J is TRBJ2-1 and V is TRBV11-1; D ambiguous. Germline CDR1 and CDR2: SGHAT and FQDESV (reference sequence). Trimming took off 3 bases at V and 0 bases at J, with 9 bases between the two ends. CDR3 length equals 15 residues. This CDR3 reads CASSFGRYSYNEQFF. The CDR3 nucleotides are TGTGCCAGCAGCTTCGGGCGTTACTCCTACAATGAGCAGTTCTTC.

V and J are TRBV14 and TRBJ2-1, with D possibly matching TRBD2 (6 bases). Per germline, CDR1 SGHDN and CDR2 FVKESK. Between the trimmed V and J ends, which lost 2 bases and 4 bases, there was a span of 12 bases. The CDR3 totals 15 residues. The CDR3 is CASSQLEGRYNEQFF. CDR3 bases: TGTGCCAGCAGCCAATTGGAGGGACGATACAATGAGCAGTTCTTC.

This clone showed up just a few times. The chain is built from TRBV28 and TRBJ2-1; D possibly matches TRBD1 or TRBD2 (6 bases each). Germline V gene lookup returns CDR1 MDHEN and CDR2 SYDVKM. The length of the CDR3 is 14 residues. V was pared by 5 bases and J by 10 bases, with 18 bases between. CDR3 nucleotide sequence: TGTGCCAGCAGTCCCCCCCCAGGGGCGGGGGAGCAGTTCTTC. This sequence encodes CASSPPPGAGEQFF.

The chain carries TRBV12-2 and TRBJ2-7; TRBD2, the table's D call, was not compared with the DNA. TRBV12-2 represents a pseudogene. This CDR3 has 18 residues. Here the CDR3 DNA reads TGTGCAAGTCGCTTAGCTGGGACTAGCGGGAGAAATTGGGACGAGCAGTACTTC. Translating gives CASRLAGTSGRNWDEQYF.

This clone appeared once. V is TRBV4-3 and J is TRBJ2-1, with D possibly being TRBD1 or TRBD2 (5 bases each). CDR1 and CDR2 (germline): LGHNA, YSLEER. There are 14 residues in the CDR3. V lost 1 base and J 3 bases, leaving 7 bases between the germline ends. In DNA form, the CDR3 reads TGCGCCAGCAGCCAAGGGGACGACTACAATGAGCAGTTCTTC. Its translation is CASSQGDDYNEQFF.

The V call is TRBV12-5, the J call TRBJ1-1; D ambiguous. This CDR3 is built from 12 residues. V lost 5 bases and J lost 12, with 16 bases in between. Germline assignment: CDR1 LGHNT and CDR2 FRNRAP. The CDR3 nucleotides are TGTGCTAGTGGTAACCGGACCGGCACGCCTTTCTTT. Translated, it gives CASGNRTGTPFF.

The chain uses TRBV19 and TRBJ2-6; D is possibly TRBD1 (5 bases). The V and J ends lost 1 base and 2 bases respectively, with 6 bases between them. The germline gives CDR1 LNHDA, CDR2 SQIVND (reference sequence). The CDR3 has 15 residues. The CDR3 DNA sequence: TGTGCCAGTAGTATAGGGGGCCCTGGGGCCAACGTCCTGACTTTC. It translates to CASSIGGPGANVLTF. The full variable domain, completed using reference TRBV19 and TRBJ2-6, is DGGITQSPKYLFRKEGQNVTLSCEQNLNHDAMYWYRQDPGQGLRLIYYSQIVNDFQKGDIAEGYSVSREKKESFPLTVTSAQKNPTAFYLCASSIGGPGANVLTFGAGSRLTVL.

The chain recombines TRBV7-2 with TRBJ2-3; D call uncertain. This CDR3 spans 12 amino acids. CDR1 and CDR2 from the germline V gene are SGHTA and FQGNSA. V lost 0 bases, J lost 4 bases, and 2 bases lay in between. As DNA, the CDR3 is TGTGCCAGCAGCTTAGCTTCAGATACGCAGTATTTT. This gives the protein CASSLASDTQYF.

CDR3 nucleotides: TGTGCCAGCAGCTTGGAGTTGGGCGGGGTTAATGAGCAGTTCTTC. Residues: CASSLELGGVNEQFF. The chain combines TRBV7-9 with TRBJ2-1; a possible D gene is TRBD2 (6 bases). V lost 3 bases, J lost 7 bases, and 16 bases lay in between. The CDR3 runs 15 residues. The germline V gene has CDR1 SEHNR and CDR2 FQNEAQ (reference sequence).

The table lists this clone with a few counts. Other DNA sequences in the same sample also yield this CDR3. CDR3 DNA sequence: TGTGCCAGCAGCCCCCCATCGGCTAGCGGCACAGATACGCAGTATTTT. It translates to CASSPPSASGTDTQYF. The V and J genes are TRBV4-2 and TRBJ2-3; TRBD2 is a possible D gene (6 bases). The ends were cut back, 4 bases at V and 1 base at J, with 15 bases in the middle. This CDR3 is 16 amino acids long. Germline loops: CDR1 LGHNA, CDR2 YNFKEQ.

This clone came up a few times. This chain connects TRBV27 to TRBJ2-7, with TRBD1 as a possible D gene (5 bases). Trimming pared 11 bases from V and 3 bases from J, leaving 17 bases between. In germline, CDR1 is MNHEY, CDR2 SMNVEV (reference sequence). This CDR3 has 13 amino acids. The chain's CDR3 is CASSSQGSYEQYF. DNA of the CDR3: TGTGCCTCTTCCTCCCAGGGCAGCTACGAGCAGTACTTC.

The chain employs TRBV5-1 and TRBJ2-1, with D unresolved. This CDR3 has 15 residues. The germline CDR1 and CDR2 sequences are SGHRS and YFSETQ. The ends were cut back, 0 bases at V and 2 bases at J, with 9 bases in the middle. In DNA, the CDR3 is TGCGCCAGCAGCTTGGCGGGTTATGCCTACAATGAGCAGTTCTTC. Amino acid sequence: CASSLAGYAYNEQFF. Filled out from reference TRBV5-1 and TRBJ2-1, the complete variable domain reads KAGVTQTPRYLIKTRGQQVTLSCSPISGHRSVSWYQQTPGQGLQFLFEYFSETQRNKGNFPGRFSGRQFSNSRSEMNVSTLELGDSALYLCASSLAGYAYNEQFFGPGTRLTVL.

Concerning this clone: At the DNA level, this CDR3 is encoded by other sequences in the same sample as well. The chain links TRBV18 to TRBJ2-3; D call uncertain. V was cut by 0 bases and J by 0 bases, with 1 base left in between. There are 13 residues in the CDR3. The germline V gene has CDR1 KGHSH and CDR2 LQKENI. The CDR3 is CASSPPSTDTQYF. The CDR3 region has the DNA TGTGCCAGCTCACCACCCAGCACAGATACGCAGTATTTT.

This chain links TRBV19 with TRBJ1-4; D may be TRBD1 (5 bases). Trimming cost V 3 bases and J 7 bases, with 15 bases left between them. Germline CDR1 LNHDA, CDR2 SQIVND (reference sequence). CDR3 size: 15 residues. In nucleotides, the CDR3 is TGTGCCAGTAGTATCGGGGCAGGGCGCGGTGAAAAACTGTTTTTT. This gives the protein CASSIGAGRGEKLFF.

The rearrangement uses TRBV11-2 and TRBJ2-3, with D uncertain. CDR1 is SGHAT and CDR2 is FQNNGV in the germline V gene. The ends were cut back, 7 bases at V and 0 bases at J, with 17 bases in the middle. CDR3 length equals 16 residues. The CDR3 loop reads CASTPFRATSTDTQYF. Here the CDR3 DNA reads TGTGCCAGCACCCCCTTTCGGGCTACTAGCACAGATACGCAGTATTTT. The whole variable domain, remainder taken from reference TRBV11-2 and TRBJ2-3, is EAGVAQSPRYKIIEKRQSVAFWCNPISGHATLYWYQQILGQGPKLLIQFQNNGVVDDSQLPKDRFSAERLKGVDSTLKIQPAKLEDSAVYLCASTPFRATSTDTQYFGPGTRLTVL.

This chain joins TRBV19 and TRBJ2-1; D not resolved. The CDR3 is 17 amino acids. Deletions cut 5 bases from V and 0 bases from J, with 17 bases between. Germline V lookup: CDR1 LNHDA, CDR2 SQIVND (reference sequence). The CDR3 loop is CASSVLQTGPSYNEQFF. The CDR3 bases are TGTGCCAGTAGTGTCTTACAAACGGGCCCCTCCTACAATGAGCAGTTCTTC.

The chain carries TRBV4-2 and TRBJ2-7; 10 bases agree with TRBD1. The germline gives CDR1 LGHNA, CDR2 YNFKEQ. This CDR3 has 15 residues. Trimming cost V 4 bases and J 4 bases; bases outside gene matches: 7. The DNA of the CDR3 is TGTGCCAGCAGCCCTATGACAGGGGGCAGGTACGAGCAGTACGTC. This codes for CASSPMTGGRYEQYV.

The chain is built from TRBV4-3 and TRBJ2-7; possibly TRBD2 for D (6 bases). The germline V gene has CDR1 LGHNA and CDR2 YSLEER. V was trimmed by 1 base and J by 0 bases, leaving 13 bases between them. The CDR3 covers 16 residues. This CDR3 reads CASSQVRGRFSYEQYF. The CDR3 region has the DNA TGCGCCAGCAGCCAAGTACGTGGGAGGTTCTCCTACGAGCAGTACTTC.

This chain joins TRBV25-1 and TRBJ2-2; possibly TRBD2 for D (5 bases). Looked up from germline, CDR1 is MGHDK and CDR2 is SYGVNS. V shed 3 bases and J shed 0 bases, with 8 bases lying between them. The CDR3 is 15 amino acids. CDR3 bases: TGTGCCAGCAGTGATACTAGACCGAACACCGGGGAGCTGTTTTTT. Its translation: CASSDTRPNTGELFF.

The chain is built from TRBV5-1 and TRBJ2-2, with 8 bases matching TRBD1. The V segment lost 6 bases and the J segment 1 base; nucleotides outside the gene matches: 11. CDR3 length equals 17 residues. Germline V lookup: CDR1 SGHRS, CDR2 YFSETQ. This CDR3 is CASTPGQGNMNTGELFF. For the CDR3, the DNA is TGCGCCAGCACCCCCGGACAGGGTAATATGAACACCGGGGAGCTGTTTTTT.

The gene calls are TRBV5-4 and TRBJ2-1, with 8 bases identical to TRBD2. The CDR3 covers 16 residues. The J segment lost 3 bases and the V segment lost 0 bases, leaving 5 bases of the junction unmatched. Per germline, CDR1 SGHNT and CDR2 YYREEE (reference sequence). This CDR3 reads CASSLDRSGSYNEQFF. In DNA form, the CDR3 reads TGTGCCAGCAGCTTGGATCGGAGCGGGAGCTACAATGAGCAGTTCTTC.

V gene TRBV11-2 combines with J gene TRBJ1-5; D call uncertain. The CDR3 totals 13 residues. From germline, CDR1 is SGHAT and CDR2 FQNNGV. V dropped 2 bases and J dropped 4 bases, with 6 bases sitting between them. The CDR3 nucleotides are TGTGCCAGCAGCTTATCACGTAATCAGCCCCAGCATTTT. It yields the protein CASSLSRNQPQHF.